This is a list of T cell receptor beta chains from one sample in a study of CD8 T cells in ankylosing spondylitis. Each CDR3 protein is one row after TCRdb ran MiXCR on the 5' RACE reads. Among 700,000 to 1,000,000 distinct CDR3 sequences, about 11% were seen once, and the ten largest hold just over 0.5%. Sequenced material: blood, either unsorted or a sorted T cell fraction (not recorded which). These TCRs come from a male donor with ankylosing spondylitis. The CDR3 runs from the conserved cysteine through the conserved F or W. The D gene is left open where the match is weak. The size field is filled for only some rows; it gives once, few, many or a size class.

v_call	d_call	j_call	clone_size	cdr3_aa	cdr3_nt
TRBV6-4	NA	TRBJ2-1	NA	CATSGRWNEQFF	TGTGCCACCTCGGGCCGGTGGAATGAGCAGTTCTTC
TRBV30	TRBD1	TRBJ2-7	few	CAWSVTGDRYEQYF	TGTGCCTGGAGTGTGACAGGGGATCGGTACGAGCAGTACTTC
TRBV5-1	TRBD1	TRBJ2-7	many	CASTPRGRSYEQYF	TGCGCCAGCACCCCCAGGGGGAGATCCTACGAGCAGTACTTC
TRBV10-3	TRBD2	TRBJ2-7	NA	CAISELAGEGYEQYF	TGTGCCATCAGTGAGTTAGCGGGAGAGGGTTACGAGCAGTACTTC
TRBV9	NA	TRBJ2-3	many	CASSVGWVGGDTQYF	TGTGCCAGCAGCGTAGGCTGGGTTGGAGGTGATACGCAGTATTTT
TRBV6-1	TRBD1	TRBJ1-4	NA	CASSLTGTGGEKLFF	TGTGCCAGCAGTCTCACCGGGACAGGAGGGGAAAAACTGTTTTTT
TRBV7-9	NA	TRBJ1-1	few	CASSLWSGNTEAFF	TGTGCCAGCAGCTTATGGAGTGGAAACACTGAAGCTTTCTTT
TRBV24-1	NA	TRBJ2-2	NA	CATKGGTGELFF	TGTGCCACCAAAGGGGGGACCGGGGAGCTGTTTTTT
TRBV7-9	NA	TRBJ2-5	few	CASSLRWEETQYF	TGTGCCAGCAGCTTAAGGTGGGAGGAGACCCAGTACTTC
TRBV12-3/TRBV12-4	TRBD2	TRBJ2-4	few	CASKASGGYLAKNIQYF	TGTGCCAGCAAGGCTAGCGGGGGGTACTTAGCCAAAAACATTCAGTACTTC
TRBV29-1	TRBD1	TRBJ2-5	many	CSVTGGRETQYF	TGCAGCGTGACAGGGGGCAGGGAGACCCAGTACTTC
TRBV7-2	TRBD2	TRBJ2-4	NA	CASSLFGGWNIQYF	TGTGCCAGCAGCTTATTCGGGGGGTGGAACATTCAGTACTTC
TRBV29-1	NA	TRBJ1-3	many	CSVALRGVNTIYF	TGCAGCGTTGCTCTGAGGGGCGTAAACACCATATATTTT
TRBV4-1	NA	TRBJ2-7	NA	CASSQPGRGKYEQYF	TGCGCCAGCAGCCAACCCGGACGGGGGAAATACGAGCAGTACTTC
TRBV6-5	NA	TRBJ1-1	NA	CASSYHISTLEGEAFF	TGTGCCAGCAGTTACCACATCTCGACCCTAGAGGGTGAAGCTTTCTTT
TRBV27	TRBD1	TRBJ2-7	many	CASSFTGASYEQYF	TGTGCCAGCAGTTTTACAGGGGCGTCCTACGAGCAGTACTTC
TRBV5-1	NA	TRBJ1-4	NA	CASSLGRAVEKLFF	TGCGCCAGCAGCTTGGGGAGGGCAGTTGAAAAACTGTTTTTT
TRBV10-3	TRBD2	TRBJ2-7	NA	CAISWRMGASGRVEQYF	TGTGCCATCAGCTGGAGGATGGGTGCTAGCGGGAGGGTGGAGCAGTACTTC
TRBV20-1	NA	TRBJ1-1	few	CSGIRASTEAFF	TGCAGTGGGATTCGGGCATCTACTGAAGCTTTCTTT
TRBV12-3/TRBV12-4	NA	TRBJ2-3	NA	CASSFGRGDLLQTKRF	TGTGCCAGCAGTTTTGGCAGGGGGGACCTCCTGCAAACGAAGCGTTTT
TRBV15	NA	TRBJ1-5	few	CATSRGGNNQPQHF	TGTGCCACCAGCAGAGGAGGCAATAATCAGCCCCAGCATTTT
TRBV28	NA	TRBJ1-4	many	CASTPPSDEKLFF	TGTGCCAGCACCCCCCCCTCGGATGAAAAACTGTTTTTT
TRBV18	NA	TRBJ2-3	few	CASSPVRRGSTDTQYF	TGTGCCAGCTCACCTGTCAGAAGAGGAAGCACAGATACGCAGTATTTT
TRBV7-6	NA	TRBJ1-1	NA	CASSLAGPAEAFF	TGTGCCAGCAGCTTAGCGGGACCTGCTGAAGCTTTCTTT
TRBV5-5	NA	TRBJ2-5	NA	CASSWGGLQETQYF	TGTGCCAGCAGTTGGGGCGGGCTTCAAGAGACCCAGTACTTC
TRBV12-3/TRBV12-4	NA	TRBJ2-5	many	CASSTDRHQTQYF	TGTGCCAGCAGTACCGACAGGCACCAGACCCAGTACTTC
TRBV4-3	NA	TRBJ1-1	few	CASSQEGTGRAEAFF	TGCGCCAGCAGCCAAGAGGGAACAGGGAGGGCTGAAGCTTTCTTT
TRBV24-1	TRBD2	TRBJ2-1	few	CATSDAGLAGGGYNEQFF	TGTGCCACCAGTGACGCGGGACTAGCGGGGGGGGGTTACAATGAGCAGTTCTTC
TRBV6-1	TRBD1	TRBJ1-2	NA	CASRMRDRGLGNYGYTF	TGTGCCAGCAGGATGAGGGACAGGGGATTAGGTAACTATGGCTACACCTTC
TRBV20-1	NA	TRBJ1-3	few	CSARDSGEVGNTIYF	TGCAGTGCTAGAGATTCAGGGGAAGTGGGAAACACCATATATTTT
TRBV5-1	NA	TRBJ1-1	many	CASSLGGGAEAFF	TGCGCCAGCAGCTTGGGTGGAGGAGCTGAAGCTTTCTTT